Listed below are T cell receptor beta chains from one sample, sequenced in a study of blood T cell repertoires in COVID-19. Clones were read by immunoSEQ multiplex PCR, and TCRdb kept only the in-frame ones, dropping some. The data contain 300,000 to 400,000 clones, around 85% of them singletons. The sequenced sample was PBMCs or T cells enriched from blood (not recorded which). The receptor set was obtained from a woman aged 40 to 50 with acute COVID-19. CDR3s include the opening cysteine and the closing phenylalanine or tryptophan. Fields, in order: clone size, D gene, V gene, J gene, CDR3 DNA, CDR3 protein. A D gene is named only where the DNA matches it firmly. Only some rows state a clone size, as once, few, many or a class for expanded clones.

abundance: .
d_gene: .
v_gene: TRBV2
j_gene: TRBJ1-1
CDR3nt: TGTGCCAGCATGGGGGGGGGAACTGAAGCTTTCTTT
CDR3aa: CASMGGGTEAFF

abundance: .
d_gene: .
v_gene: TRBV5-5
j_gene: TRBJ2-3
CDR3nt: TGTGCCAGCAGCTCGGGGGGCGGCACAGATACGCAGTATTTT
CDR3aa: CASSSGGGTDTQYF

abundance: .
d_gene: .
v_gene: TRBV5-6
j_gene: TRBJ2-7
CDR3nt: TGTGCCAGCAGCTTGACTAGCCAGAACGAGCAGTACTTC
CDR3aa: CASSLTSQNEQYF

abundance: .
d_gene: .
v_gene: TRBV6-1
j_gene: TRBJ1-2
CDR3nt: TGTGCCAGCAATGGAGGACAGATAATCTATGGCTACACCTTC
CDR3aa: CASNGGQIIYGYTF

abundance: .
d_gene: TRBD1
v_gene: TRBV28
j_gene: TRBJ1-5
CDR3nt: TGTGCCAGCAGTTTACTCCGGGACAGGGGTCAGCCCCAGCATTTT
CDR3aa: CASSLLRDRGQPQHF

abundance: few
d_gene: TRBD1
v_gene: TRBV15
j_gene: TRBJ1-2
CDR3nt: TGTGCCACCAGCACTCGCCTCGGACAGGGAGGGGATGGCTACACCTTC
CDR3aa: CATSTRLGQGGDGYTF

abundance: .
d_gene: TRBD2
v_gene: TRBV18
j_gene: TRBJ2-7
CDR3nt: TGTGCCAGCTCACCAAGACTAGCGGACCCCTACGAGCAGTACTTC
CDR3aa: CASSPRLADPYEQYF

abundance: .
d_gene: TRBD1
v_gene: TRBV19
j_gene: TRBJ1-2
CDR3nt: TGTGCCAGTAGTATAGTCTCGGACAGGTTTGGCTACACCTTC
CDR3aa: CASSIVSDRFGYTF

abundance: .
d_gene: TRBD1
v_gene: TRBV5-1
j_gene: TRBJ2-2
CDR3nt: TGCGCCAGCAGCCGGGGACAGGGGGACTACACCGGGGAGCTGTTTTTT
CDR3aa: CASSRGQGDYTGELFF

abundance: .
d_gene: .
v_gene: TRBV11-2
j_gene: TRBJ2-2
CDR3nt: TGTGCCAGCAGCTTAGATTATCTCGGGGAGCTGTTTTTT
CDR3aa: CASSLDYLGELFF

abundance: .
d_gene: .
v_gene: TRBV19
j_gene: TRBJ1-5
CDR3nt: TGTGCCAGTAGTATCCGGGACACTCTCAATCAGCCCCAGCATTTT
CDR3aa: CASSIRDTLNQPQHF

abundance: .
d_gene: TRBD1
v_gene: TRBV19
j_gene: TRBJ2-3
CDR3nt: TGTGCCAGTACCCTGGGGGACAGATTCACAGATACGCAGTATTTT
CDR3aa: CASTLGDRFTDTQYF

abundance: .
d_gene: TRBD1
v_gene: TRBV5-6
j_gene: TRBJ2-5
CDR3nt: TGTGCCAGCAGCTTGTTGCCCTTCGGGACAGGGCCCCAAGAGACCCAGTACTTC
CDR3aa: CASSLLPFGTGPQETQYF

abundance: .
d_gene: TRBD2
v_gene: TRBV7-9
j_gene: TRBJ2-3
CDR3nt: TGTGCCAGCAGCCGGGGACTAGCGGGGAACCCCATCACAGATACGCAGTATTTT
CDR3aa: CASSRGLAGNPITDTQYF

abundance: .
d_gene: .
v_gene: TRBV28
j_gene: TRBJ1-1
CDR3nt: TGTGCCAGCAGACCACCAGGTAATGGAGCTTTCTTT
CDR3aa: CASRPPGNGAFF

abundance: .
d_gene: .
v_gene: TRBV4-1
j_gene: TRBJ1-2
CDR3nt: TGCGCCAGCAGCCAAGATCCGGTTAACTATGGCTACACCTTC
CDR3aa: CASSQDPVNYGYTF

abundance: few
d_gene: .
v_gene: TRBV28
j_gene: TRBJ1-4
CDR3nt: TGTGCCAGCAGTTTATCCAGGGGTGAAAAACTGTTTTTT
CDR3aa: CASSLSRGEKLFF

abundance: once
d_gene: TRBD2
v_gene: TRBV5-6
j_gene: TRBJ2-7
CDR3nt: TGTGCCAGCAGCTTGCCGCTAGCGGGGTCCTACGAGCAGTACTTC
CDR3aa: CASSLPLAGSYEQYF

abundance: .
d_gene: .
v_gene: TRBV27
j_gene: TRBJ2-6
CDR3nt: TGTGCCAGCAGTACTACAGGGAGTTCTGGGGCCAACGTCCTGACTTTC
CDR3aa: CASSTTGSSGANVLTF

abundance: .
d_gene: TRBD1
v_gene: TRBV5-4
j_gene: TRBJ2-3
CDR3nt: TGTGCCATCGGACCGGGACAGAGGGATGCAGATACGCAGTATTTT
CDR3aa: CAIGPGQRDADTQYF

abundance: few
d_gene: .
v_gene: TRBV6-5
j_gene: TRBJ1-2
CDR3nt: TGTGCCAGCAGTAAGGGACAAGGAAGCTATGGCTACACCTTC
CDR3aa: CASSKGQGSYGYTF

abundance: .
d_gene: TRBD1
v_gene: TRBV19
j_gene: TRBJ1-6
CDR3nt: TGTGCCAGTAGTTCCAGAGGACAGGGGAATTCACCCCTCCACTTT
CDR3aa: CASSSRGQGNSPLHF

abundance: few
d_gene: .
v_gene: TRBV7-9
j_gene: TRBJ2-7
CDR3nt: TGTGCCAGCAGCTTGGACAGTCCCGAGATCTACGAGCAGTACTTC
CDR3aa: CASSLDSPEIYEQYF

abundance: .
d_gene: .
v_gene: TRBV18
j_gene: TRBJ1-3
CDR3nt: TGTGCCAGCTCACCAATGGCCGGACTGAACTCTGGAAACACCATATATTTT
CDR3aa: CASSPMAGLNSGNTIYF

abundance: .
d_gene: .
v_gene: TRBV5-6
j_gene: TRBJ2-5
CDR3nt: TGTGCCAGCAGCTTGGGAGCAAAACTGACAGTAGGGGAGACCCAGTACTTC
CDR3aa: CASSLGAKLTVGETQYF

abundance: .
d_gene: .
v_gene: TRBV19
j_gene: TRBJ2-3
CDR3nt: TGTGCCAGTAGTGACTCCGTGTCGAGCACAGATACGCAGTATTTT
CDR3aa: CASSDSVSSTDTQYF

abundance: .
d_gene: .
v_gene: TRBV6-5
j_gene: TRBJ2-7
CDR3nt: TGTGCCAGCAGTCGACAGGCCCTCTACGAGCAGTACTTC
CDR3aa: CASSRQALYEQYF

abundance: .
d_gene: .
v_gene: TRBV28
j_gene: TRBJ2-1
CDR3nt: TGTGCCAGCAGCCGGACAGCCTACAACCAGTTCTTC
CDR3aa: CASSRTAYNQFF

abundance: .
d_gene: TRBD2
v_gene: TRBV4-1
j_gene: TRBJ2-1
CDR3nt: TGCGCCAGCAGCCGGAGCGGGAGTTACAATGAGCAGTTCTTC
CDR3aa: CASSRSGSYNEQFF

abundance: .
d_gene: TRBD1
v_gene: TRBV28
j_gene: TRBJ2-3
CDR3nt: TGTGCCAGCAGTTTGGAACCCTACAGGGACAGGGGCGACAGGGATACGCAGTATTTT
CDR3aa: CASSLEPYRDRGDRDTQYF

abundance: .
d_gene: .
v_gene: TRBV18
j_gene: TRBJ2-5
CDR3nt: TGTGCCAGCTCACCATTGGAGGGGGAGACCCAGTACTTC
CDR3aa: CASSPLEGETQYF

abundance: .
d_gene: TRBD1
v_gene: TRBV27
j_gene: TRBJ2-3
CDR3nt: TGTGCCAGCAGTTTTACAGGGGTAGTCTGGGAGCAGTATTTT
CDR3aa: CASSFTGVVWEQYF

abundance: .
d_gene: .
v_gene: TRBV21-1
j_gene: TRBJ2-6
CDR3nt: TGTGCCAGCACCCCCCTTGGCATCTCTGGGGCCAACGTCCTGACTTTC
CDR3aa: CASTPLGISGANVLTF

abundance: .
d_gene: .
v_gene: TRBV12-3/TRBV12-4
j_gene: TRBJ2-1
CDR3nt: TGTGCCAGCAGCAGGGATGGCTACAATGAGCAGTTCTTC
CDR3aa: CASSRDGYNEQFF

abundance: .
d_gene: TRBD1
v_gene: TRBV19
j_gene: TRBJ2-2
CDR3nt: TGTGCCAGTAGACGGCCGGGACAGACATCCGGGGAGCTGTTTTTT
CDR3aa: CASRRPGQTSGELFF

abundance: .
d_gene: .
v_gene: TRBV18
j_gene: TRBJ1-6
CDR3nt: TGTGCCAGCTCACCCCAGGGGAATTCACCCCTCCACTTT
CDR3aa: CASSPQGNSPLHF

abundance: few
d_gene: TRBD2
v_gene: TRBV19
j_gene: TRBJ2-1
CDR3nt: TGTGCCAGTAGCCGGGGGGAGCTTTACAATGAGCAGTTCTTC
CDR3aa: CASSRGELYNEQFF

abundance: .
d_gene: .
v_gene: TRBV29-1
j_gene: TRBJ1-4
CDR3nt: TGCAGCGTTGGTGGATTGGACAGTGAAAAACTGTTTTTT
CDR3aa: CSVGGLDSEKLFF